Shown below are 3 T cell receptor beta chains from a single sample sequenced in a study of blood T cell repertoires in COVID-19. The data were produced by immunoSEQ multiplex PCR, yet TCRdb's version contains in-frame clones alone and is incomplete. Of around 60,000 clones listed, roughly three quarters were seen once; the top ten hold less than 35%. Sequences were obtained from peripheral blood. The receptor set was obtained from a human donor in a cohort sampled during active COVID-19.

CDR3: CASSSTGVGETQYF. The DNA for the CDR3 is TGTGCCAGCAGCTCGACAGGGGTTGGCGAGACCCAGTACTTC. The chain links TRBV3-1 (or the pseudogene TRBV3-2) to TRBJ2-5, with 8 nucleotides matching TRBD1. Germline lookup yields CDR1 LGHDT and CDR2 YNNKEL (reference sequence). The CDR3 runs 14 residues. The ends lost 5 bases at V and 5 bases at J; junction bases unmatched: 7.

The chain joins TRBV19 to TRBJ1-1; no reliable D call. Trimming cost V 3 bases and J 10 bases, with 15 bases left between them. CDR1 and CDR2 (germline): LNHDA, SQIVND (reference sequence). CDR3 size: 13 residues. CDR3 in DNA: TGTGCCAGTAGTATTATTTTGGACTCGGCAGCTTTCTTT. Translated: CASSIILDSAAFF. Drawing the rest from reference TRBV19 and TRBJ1-1, the complete variable domain is DGGITQSPKYLFRKEGQNVTLSCEQNLNHDAMYWYRQDPGQGLRLIYYSQIVNDFQKGDIAEGYSVSREKKESFPLTVTSAQKNPTAFYLCASSIILDSAAFFGQGTRLTVV.

This clone was observed a few times. This chain links TRBV9 with TRBJ2-7; 11 nucleotides line up with TRBD1. V trimming: 0 bases; J trimming: 3 bases; junction bases outside the gene matches: 5. This CDR3 region has 16 residues. CDR1 and CDR2 from the germline V gene are SGDLS and YYNGEE. In DNA, the CDR3 is TGTGCCAGCAGCGTAGGGGGGACAGGGGGAAACTACGAGCAGTACTTC. This translates into CASSVGGTGGNYEQYF.